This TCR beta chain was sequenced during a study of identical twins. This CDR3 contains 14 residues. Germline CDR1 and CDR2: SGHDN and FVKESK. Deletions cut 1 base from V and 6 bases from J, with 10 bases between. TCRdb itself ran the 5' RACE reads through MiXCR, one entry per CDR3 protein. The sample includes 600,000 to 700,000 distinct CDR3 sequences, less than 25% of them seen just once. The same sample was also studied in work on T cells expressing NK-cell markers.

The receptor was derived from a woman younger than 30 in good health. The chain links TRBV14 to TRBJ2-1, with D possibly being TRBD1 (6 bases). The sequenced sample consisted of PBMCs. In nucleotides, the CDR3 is TGTGCCAGCAGCCAAGTCGCCAGGGGCAATGAGCAGTTCTTC. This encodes CASSQVARGNEQFF.